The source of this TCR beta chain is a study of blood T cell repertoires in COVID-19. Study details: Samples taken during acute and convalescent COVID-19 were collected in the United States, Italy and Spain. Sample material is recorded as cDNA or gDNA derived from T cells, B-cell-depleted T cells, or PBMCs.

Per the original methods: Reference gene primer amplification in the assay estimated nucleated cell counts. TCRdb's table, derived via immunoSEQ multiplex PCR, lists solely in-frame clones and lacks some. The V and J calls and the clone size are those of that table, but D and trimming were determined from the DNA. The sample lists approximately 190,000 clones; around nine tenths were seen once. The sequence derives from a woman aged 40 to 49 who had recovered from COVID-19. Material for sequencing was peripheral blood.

The CDR3 DNA follows: TGTGCCAGCCGATTCCTAGACAGGAGCTATGGCTACACCTTC. It codes for CASRFLDRSYGYTF. The chain carries TRBV27 and TRBJ1-2, with a weak D call TRBD1 (6 bases). Trimming removed 8 bases at V and 4 bases at J, with 17 bases between. Per the germline V gene, CDR1 is MNHEY and CDR2 is SMNVEV (reference sequence). CDR3 length: 14 amino acids.